A single count supports the clone carrying this TCR beta chain. What it recognizes is unknown. The CDR3 has 16 amino acids. Between the trimmed V and J ends, which lost 2 bases and 0 bases, there was a span of 10 bases. The V gene's germline CDR1 is SEHNR and CDR2 FQNEAQ (reference sequence). The data are from a study of T cell responses to AZD1222 COVID-19 vaccine. Study results and limitations: Dominant at 160-218 and 743-854, vaccine-associated CD4 TCRs also spanned spike. Breadth and depth of Spike-specific TCRs rose after two AZD1222 doses. The donor group comprised mostly white British people and more females; the analysis possibly underestimated clonal diversity.

Sequencing used immunoSEQ multiplex PCR; TCRdb keeps in-frame clones, though not all of them. Among roughly 110,000 clones listed, about 89% were seen once. This receptor was taken from an adult in good health. The sample here was peripheral blood, taken on day 0 of AZD1222 vaccination. The rearrangement uses TRBV7-9 and TRBJ1-4; D is uncertain. CDR3 DNA: TGTGCCAGCAGCTTATGGCGGAGTGCAACTAATGAAAAACTGTTTTTT. It translates to CASSLWRSATNEKLFF.